Below, 24 T cell receptor beta chains from the same sample are listed, as sequenced in a study of T cell repertoires in cytomegalovirus infection. TCRdb processed the reads anew with MiXCR; each CDR3 protein has one entry. The data contain about 310,000 distinct CDR3 sequences, roughly a tenth of them singletons. Specimen: PBMCs. Receptors originate from a human donor in good health (CMV status not recorded). Some clones in this sample may be carry-over from other donors' samples.

This clonotype was seen ten or more times. The V call is TRBV4-3, the J call TRBJ2-1; D could derive from TRBD1 or TRBD2 (5 bases each). The germline V gene encodes CDR1 LGHNA and CDR2 YSLEER. V was trimmed by 3 bases and J by 4 bases, leaving 13 bases between them. The CDR3 covers 15 residues. CDR3 sequence (DNA): TGCGCCAGCAGCCAGGGGGTGACGCTTTACAATGAGCAGTTCTTC. Translating gives CASSQGVTLYNEQFF.

This clonotype came up many times. J is TRBJ2-1 and V is TRBV6-2 or TRBV6-3, with 7 nucleotides matching TRBD1. The CDR3 runs to 15 residues. Germline loops: CDR1 MNHEY, CDR2 SVGEGT. Losses at the gene ends were 1 base for V and 0 bases for J; bases not matched to a gene: 0. DNA of the CDR3: TGTGCCAGCAGTTACTACAGGGGCTCCTACAATGAGCAGTTCTTC. The encoded protein is CASSYYRGSYNEQFF.

This clonotype was picked up many times. This rearrangement joins TRBV18 to TRBJ1-2; D is unclear. The CDR3 length is 14 residues. Germline-derived CDR1 and CDR2 are KGHSH and LQKENI. Trimming left V 5 bases short and J 0 bases short, with 10 bases between. Here the CDR3 DNA reads TGTGCCAGCTCATCTGGACCCGCTAACTATGGCTACACCTTC. Translation gives CASSSGPANYGYTF.

A remark on this clonotype: This may be a read error, as it is one base from a much larger clone. The chain is built from TRBV7-9 and TRBJ2-2; TRBD1 aligns across 7 bases. The CDR3 runs 16 residues. Germline V gene lookup returns CDR1 SEHNR and CDR2 FQNEAQ (reference sequence). The CDR3 region is CVSSRQGFLNTGELFF. The CDR3, as DNA: TGTGTCAGCAGCCGACAGGGATTCTTAAACACCGGGGAGCTGTTTTTT.

As for this clonotype: This sequence may be a read error, since a much larger clone differs from it by one base. The J gene is TRBJ1-1, the V gene TRBV28; D gene unclear. This CDR3 is 12 amino acids long. Looked up from germline, CDR1 is MDHEN and CDR2 is SYDVKM. As DNA, the CDR3 is TGTGCCAGCATTTTATTGGAACAGAAAGCTTTCTTT. Amino acid sequence: CASILLEQKAFF.

This clonotype was recorded at least ten times. The chain carries TRBV6-5 and TRBJ2-2, with D possibly being TRBD1 or TRBD2 (5 bases each). V shed 2 bases and J shed 6 bases, with 7 bases lying between them. The germline gives CDR1 MNHEY, CDR2 SVGAGI. The CDR3 totals 13 residues. CDR3 DNA sequence: TGTGCCAGCAGTTACGGGGGACCCGGGGAGCTGTTTTTT. It yields the protein CASSYGGPGELFF.

This clonotype was seen many times. The rearrangement uses TRBV5-5 and TRBJ2-5; D is perhaps TRBD1 or TRBD2 (5 bases each). V was pared by 5 bases and J by 5 bases, with 13 bases between. The CDR3 runs to 13 residues. CDR1 SGHKS and CDR2 YYEKEE come from the germline V gene (reference sequence). Written as DNA, the CDR3 is TGTGCCAGCAGACCGAAAGAGGGGGAGACCCAGTACTTC. This encodes CASRPKEGETQYF.

The chain couples TRBV5-1 to TRBJ2-1; D is perhaps TRBD1 (6 bases). The V gene lost 2 bases and the J gene lost 3 bases, with 12 bases spanning the gap. The CDR3 contains 15 residues. Germline CDR1 SGHRS, CDR2 YFSETQ. The CDR3 here is CASSFSGDLYNEQFF. The DNA of the CDR3 is TGCGCCAGCAGCTTCTCAGGGGACCTCTACAATGAGCAGTTCTTC.

The chain employs TRBV12-5 and TRBJ2-2; 13 bases fit TRBD2. Trimming cost V 5 bases and J 7 bases; bases outside gene matches: 4. Germline V gives CDR1 LGHNT, CDR2 FRNRAP. The CDR3 covers 15 residues. The CDR3 loop is CASGLGLAGFGELFF. The DNA for the CDR3 is TGTGCTAGTGGTCTGGGACTAGCGGGGTTCGGGGAGCTGTTTTTT. Filled out from reference TRBV12-5 and TRBJ2-2, the complete variable domain reads DARVTQTPRHKVTEMGQEVTMRCQPILGHNTVFWYRQTMMQGLELLAYFRNRAPLDDSGMPKDRFSAEMPDATLATLKIQPSEPRDSAVYFCASGLGLAGFGELFFGEGSRLTVL.

The chain joins TRBV20-1 to TRBJ2-1, with TRBD2 matching over 10 bases. The CDR3 covers 14 residues. Germline V gives CDR1 DFQATT, CDR2 SNEGSKA (reference sequence). After removal of 7 bases from V and 4 bases from J, the junction contained 7 bases not matched to a gene. This chain's CDR3 is CSGQRSGGYNEQFF. The DNA for the CDR3 is TGCAGTGGCCAGCGTAGCGGGGGGTACAATGAGCAGTTCTTC.

This clonotype was recorded many times. The chain carries TRBV7-8 and TRBJ2-3; no reliable D call. V was shortened by 3 bases and J by 5 bases, with 9 bases between the two germline ends. This CDR3 contains 13 residues. The germline V gene has CDR1 SGHVS and CDR2 FQNEAQ. Here the CDR3 DNA reads TGTGCCAGCAGCTTCCCCAACGGAGATACGCAGTATTTT. Amino acid sequence: CASSFPNGDTQYF.

The sample holds many counts of this clonotype. V usage is TRBV7-2 and J usage is TRBJ2-7, with D possibly called TRBD1 or TRBD2 (5 bases each). V was shortened by 4 bases and J by 4 bases, with 11 bases between the two germline ends. The length of the CDR3 is 13 residues. CDR1 is SGHTA and CDR2 is FQGNSA in the germline V gene. The CDR3 DNA sequence: TGTGCCAGCAGCTCGTCGTGGGGGTACGAGCAGTACGTC. Protein sequence: CASSSSWGYEQYV.

This clonotype was observed many times. The rearrangement uses TRBV5-1 and TRBJ2-5, with D perhaps TRBD2 (5 bases). Trimming removed 0 bases at V and 7 bases at J, with 10 bases between. The CDR3 sequence is 13 residues long. Germline CDR1 and CDR2: SGHRS and YFSETQ. CDR3 DNA sequence: TGCGCCAGCAGCTTGGTCGGGGAACTGACCCAGTACTTC. It is translated as CASSLVGELTQYF.

This clonotype was recorded many times. V usage is TRBV6-5 and J usage is TRBJ2-1; D is unclear. From germline, CDR1 is MNHEY and CDR2 SVGAGI. The CDR3 has 14 residues. Trimming removed 4 bases at V and 9 bases at J, with 16 bases between. The CDR3 region is CASSWASTATEQFF. For the CDR3, the DNA is TGTGCCAGCAGTTGGGCCTCGACCGCTACTGAGCAGTTCTTC.

This clonotype showed up many times. The CDR3 loop reads CASSRLVEGYGYTF. Written as DNA, the CDR3 is TGTGCCAGCAGCCGACTCGTGGAGGGGTATGGCTACACCTTC. The rearrangement joins TRBV7-8 to TRBJ1-2, with D maybe TRBD1 (5 bases). V dropped 5 bases and J dropped 5 bases, with 15 bases sitting between them. The CDR3 runs to 14 residues. CDR1 is SGHVS, CDR2 FQNEAQ, per germline.

A few counts support this clonotype. The V and J genes are TRBV19 and TRBJ1-1; D not certain. Germline V lookup: CDR1 LNHDA, CDR2 SQIVND (reference sequence). The CDR3 consists of 13 residues. Trimming removed 7 bases from V and 0 bases from J, with 9 bases in between. The CDR3 coding sequence is TGTGCCAGTAATCCCGTTTTGAACACTGAAGCTTTCTTT. It codes for CASNPVLNTEAFF.

Ten or more counts support this clonotype. The V gene is TRBV7-2, the J gene TRBJ2-4; D not certain. V was clipped by 5 bases and J by 8 bases, with 7 bases between them. Germline V gene lookup returns CDR1 SGHTA and CDR2 FQGNSA. The CDR3 totals 11 residues. The CDR3 DNA reads as TGTGCCAGCAGCCTCCTGGACATTCAGTACTTC. Encoded protein: CASSLLDIQYF.

This clonotype was seen at least ten times. CDR3 sequence: CASSLGRANEKLFF. In nucleotides, the CDR3 is TGTGCCAGCAGCCTCGGGCGGGCTAATGAAAAACTGTTTTTT. The chain joins TRBV7-8 to TRBJ1-4; D call uncertain. The V gene lost 5 bases and the J gene lost 3 bases, with 10 bases spanning the gap. The CDR3 covers 14 residues. Germline CDR1 is SGHVS and CDR2 is FQNEAQ.

This clonotype was observed many times. CDR3 amino acids: CASRGTDKLRTEAFF. The CDR3 DNA sequence: TGTGCCAGCAGAGGGACAGACAAACTCCGCACTGAAGCTTTCTTT. The rearrangement joins TRBV28 to TRBJ1-1; 7 nucleotides match TRBD1. CDR3 length equals 15 residues. Germline V lookup: CDR1 MDHEN, CDR2 SYDVKM. Germline trimming cut 6 bases from V and 4 bases from J; bases unmatched to any gene: 11.

This clonotype was observed at least ten times. J is TRBJ2-1 and V is TRBV28; 15 positions match TRBD2. CDR1 is MDHEN and CDR2 is SYDVKM in the germline V gene. The CDR3 spans 15 residues. J gave up 13 bases and V 5 bases, and 9 bases lay outside the gene matches. The CDR3: CASSRTSGGAEAQFF. The CDR3, as DNA: TGTGCCAGCAGTCGGACTAGCGGGGGGGCGGAGGCCCAGTTCTTC.

This clonotype was observed at least ten times. V is TRBV28 and J is TRBJ1-2, with 8 bases identical to TRBD1. The CDR3 runs 14 residues. The junction had 7 bases not matched to a gene; V was cut back by 3 bases and J by 7 bases. Germline V lookup: CDR1 MDHEN, CDR2 SYDVKM. The CDR3 DNA reads as TGTGCCAGCAGTTTGATAGGACAGGGAGGTGGCTACACCTTC. Protein: CASSLIGQGGGYTF.

This clonotype has more than one count but fewer than ten. This rearrangement joins TRBV28 to TRBJ2-2; D perhaps matches TRBD2 (6 bases). V was clipped by 6 bases and J by 3 bases, with 14 bases between them. Germline CDR1 and CDR2: MDHEN and SYDVKM. This CDR3 has 15 amino acids. The CDR3 protein is CASSAVAGYTGELFF. The DNA for the CDR3 is TGTGCCAGCAGCGCCGTCGCGGGATACACCGGGGAGCTGTTTTTT. Variable domain in full (rest from reference TRBV28 and TRBJ2-2): DVKVTQSSRYLVKRTGEKVFLECVQDMDHENMFWYRQDPGLGLRLIYFSYDVKMKEKGDIPEGYSVSREKKERFSLILESASTNQTSMYLCASSAVAGYTGELFFGEGSRLTVL.

This clonotype appeared many times. The genes are TRBV7-2 and TRBJ2-2; TRBD2 aligns across 7 bases. The CDR3 contains 16 residues. CDR1 and CDR2 from the germline V gene are SGHTA and FQGNSA. V lost 5 bases and J lost 6; bases outside the gene matches: 12. This CDR3 is CASSQFGEGKPGELFF. The CDR3 nucleotides are TGTGCCAGCAGCCAATTTGGGGAGGGGAAACCCGGGGAGCTGTTTTTT. The full variable domain, in which reference TRBV7-2 and TRBJ2-2 provide the parts outside the CDR3, is GAGVSQSPSNKVTEKGKDVELRCDPISGHTALYWYRQSLGQGLEFLIYFQGNSAPDKSGLPSDRFSAERTGGSVSTLTIQRTQQEDSAVYLCASSQFGEGKPGELFFGEGSRLTVL.

This clonotype was counted ten times or more. V and J are TRBV7-2 and TRBJ1-1; D possibly corresponds to TRBD1 (5 bases). CDR3 length: 15 residues. The V gene lost 3 bases and the J gene lost 6 bases, with 17 bases spanning the gap. CDR1 is SGHTA and CDR2 is FQGNSA in the germline V gene. For the CDR3, the DNA is TGTGCCAGCAGCTTCAGGACACAAGAGGGGTCTGAAGCTTTCTTT. Translated: CASSFRTQEGSEAFF.